A selection of T cell receptor beta chains follows, all from one sample in a study of T cells of healthy individuals. TCRdb reprocessed the 5' RACE reads with MiXCR, giving one entry per CDR3 protein. The sample has fewer than 75,000 distinct CDR3 sequences; roughly 16% are singletons. These receptors were obtained from a human donor in good health. The CDR3 runs from the conserved cysteine through the conserved F or W. D genes are given only for firm matches. Expanded clones are given a class, and other clones once, few, many or no size at all.

size: many; V: TRBV12-3/TRBV12-4; J: TRBJ1-2; D: .; CDR3: CASSLEFGIVRNGYTF; DNA: TGTGCCAGCAGTTTAGAGTTCGGGATTGTGAGGAACGGCTACACCTTC
size: few; V: TRBV7-3; J: TRBJ2-1; D: .; CDR3: CASSLTEAYNEQFF; DNA: TGTGCCAGCAGCTTAACGGAGGCGTACAATGAGCAGTTCTTC
size: few; V: TRBV20-1; J: TRBJ2-7; D: .; CDR3: CSARDRSHYEQYF; DNA: TGCAGTGCTAGAGATCGCAGCCACTACGAGCAGTACTTC
size: .; V: TRBV5-1; J: TRBJ2-2; D: .; CDR3: CASSLSRDTGELFF; DNA: TGCGCCAGCAGCTTATCGCGGGACACCGGGGAGCTGTTTTTT
size: .; V: TRBV6-5; J: TRBJ1-2; D: TRBD1; CDR3: CASSFLGTGINYGYTF; DNA: TGTGCCAGCAGTTTCCTTGGGACAGGGATTAACTATGGCTACACCTTC
size: .; V: TRBV29-1; J: TRBJ2-2; D: TRBD1; CDR3: CSVGRRQGASGELFF; DNA: TGCAGCGTTGGCCGCCGGCAGGGGGCAAGCGGGGAGCTGTTTTTT
size: few; V: TRBV4-3; J: TRBJ2-7; D: TRBD2; CDR3: CASSQTLAGNSYEQYF; DNA: TGCGCCAGCAGCCAGACACTAGCGGGAAACTCCTACGAGCAGTACTTC
size: .; V: TRBV4-2; J: TRBJ2-1; D: TRBD2; CDR3: CASSLRLALYNEQFF; DNA: TGTGCCAGCAGCCTCCGACTAGCCCTCTACAATGAGCAGTTCTTC
size: few; V: TRBV5-1; J: TRBJ2-1; D: .; CDR3: CASSLDYNEQFF; DNA: TGCGCCAGCAGCTTAGACTACAATGAGCAGTTCTTC
size: .; V: TRBV7-2; J: TRBJ1-6; D: TRBD1; CDR3: CASRLDRGNSPLHF; DNA: TGTGCCAGCAGACTAGACAGGGGGAATTCACCCCTCCACTTT
size: many; V: TRBV30; J: TRBJ1-1; D: .; CDR3: CAWSGQPHTEAFF; DNA: TGTGCCTGGAGTGGACAGCCACACACTGAAGCTTTCTTT
size: .; V: TRBV4-2; J: TRBJ2-1; D: .; CDR3: CASSLPGDSGGEQFF; DNA: TGTGCCAGCAGCCTACCCGGGGACAGCGGGGGTGAGCAGTTCTTC
size: many; V: TRBV5-1; J: TRBJ1-1; D: TRBD1; CDR3: CASSWGDRADSEAFF; DNA: TGCGCCAGCAGCTGGGGGGACAGGGCTGACTCTGAAGCTTTCTTT
size: many; V: TRBV3-1; J: TRBJ1-2; D: .; CDR3: CASSQVDNGGYTF; DNA: TGTGCCAGCAGCCAAGTAGATAATGGAGGCTACACCTTC
size: many; V: TRBV20-1; J: TRBJ2-4; D: TRBD2; CDR3: CSASGTSLSNIQYF; DNA: TGCAGTGCTTCCGGGACTAGCTTGTCAAACATTCAGTACTTC
size: .; V: TRBV27; J: TRBJ1-5; D: .; CDR3: CASSLLQGKNQPQHF; DNA: TGTGCCAGCAGTTTATTGCAGGGGAAGAATCAGCCCCAGCATTTT
size: .; V: TRBV3-1; J: TRBJ2-1; D: TRBD2; CDR3: CASSQDPGLLLNEQFF; DNA: TGTGCCAGCAGCCAAGATCCGGGACTACTCCTCAATGAGCAGTTCTTC
size: many; V: TRBV20-1; J: TRBJ1-2; D: .; CDR3: CSASPLQGTLHGYTF; DNA: TGCAGTGCTAGCCCTCTTCAGGGGACATTGCATGGCTACACCTTC
size: .; V: TRBV4-2; J: TRBJ2-3; D: .; CDR3: CASSQDLTISSTDTQYF; DNA: TGTGCCAGCAGCCAAGATCTTACTATCTCTAGCACAGATACGCAGTATTTT
size: .; V: TRBV7-2; J: TRBJ2-3; D: .; CDR3: CASSLTFGSTDTQYF; DNA: TGTGCCAGCAGCTTAACGTTCGGTAGCACAGATACGCAGTATTTT
size: few; V: TRBV5-6; J: TRBJ1-4; D: .; CDR3: CASSLFGAPFWFF; DNA: TGTGCCAGCAGCTTATTTGGGGCTCCCTTTTGGTTTTTT